Following are 8 T cell receptor beta chains from one sample sequenced in a study of blood T cell repertoires in COVID-19. Clones were sequenced by immunoSEQ multiplex PCR, and TCRdb holds only the in-frame ones, with some missing. The table records about 220,000 clones, approximately 85% of them present only once. Material for sequencing was peripheral blood. The receptors were gathered from a woman between 65 and 79 years old with COVID-19, enrolled during active disease.

V usage is TRBV5-6 and J usage is TRBJ1-1; D gene uncertain. This CDR3 has 12 residues. The germline gives CDR1 SGHDT, CDR2 YYEEEE. The V end was cut by 1 base, the J end by 8 bases, with 9 bases between. The DNA of the CDR3 is TGTGCCAGCAGCTTGTTGGAGGTGGAAGCTTTCTTT. It codes for CASSLLEVEAFF.

This chain links TRBV5-1 with TRBJ2-3; D not resolved. Germline V lookup: CDR1 SGHRS, CDR2 YFSETQ. The CDR3 covers 12 residues. With 0 bases removed from V and 3 bases from J, the gap between germline ends came to 2 bases. CDR3 protein: CASSLVTDTQYF. CDR3 nucleotides: TGCGCCAGCAGCTTGGTAACAGATACGCAGTATTTT. The full variable domain, rest sourced from reference TRBV5-1 and TRBJ2-3, is KAGVTQTPRYLIKTRGQQVTLSCSPISGHRSVSWYQQTPGQGLQFLFEYFSETQRNKGNFPGRFSGRQFSNSRSEMNVSTLELGDSALYLCASSLVTDTQYFGPGTRLTVL.

The V and J genes are TRBV6-5 and TRBJ1-2; the D is unclear. This CDR3 region has 14 residues. V dropped 5 bases and J dropped 2 bases, with 12 bases sitting between them. The germline V gene has CDR1 MNHEY and CDR2 SVGAGI. CDR3 nucleotides: TGTGCCAGCAGTCCCAGCGCCCTAAACTATGGCTACACCTTC. Amino acids: CASSPSALNYGYTF.

The gene calls are TRBV9 and TRBJ1-1; 8 bases are a match to TRBD1. The V and J ends lost 4 bases and 3 bases, in that order; junction bases with no gene match: 8. CDR3 length equals 15 residues. CDR1 and CDR2 (germline): SGDLS, YYNGEE. In nucleotides, the CDR3 is TGTGCCAGCAGCACCGAGGACAGGGTGGACACTGAAGCTTTCTTT. Amino acids: CASSTEDRVDTEAFF.

In its sample, this clone was seen once. This chain connects TRBV7-3 to TRBJ2-3; TRBD2 might be the D (5 bases). Germline-derived CDR1 and CDR2 are SGHTA and FQGTGA. This CDR3 contains 16 residues. Trimming took 5 bases from V and 0 from J, leaving 15 bases between them. DNA of the CDR3: TGTGCCAGCAGCCCCCGGACTGGAGCTAGCACAGATACGCAGTATTTT. Amino acid sequence: CASSPRTGASTDTQYF.

This clone has just a few counts. The chain uses TRBV7-9 and TRBJ2-3, with 10 nucleotides matching TRBD1. Germline CDR1 reads SEHNR; CDR2 reads FQNEAQ (reference sequence). Trimming cost V 5 bases and J 5 bases; bases outside gene matches: 4. The CDR3 covers 14 residues. The CDR3 loop is CASSPWDRGDTQYF. For the CDR3, the DNA is TGTGCCAGCAGCCCCTGGGACAGGGGAGATACGCAGTATTTT.

The chain links TRBV10-3 to TRBJ2-1, with 8 positions matching TRBD2. Germline trimming cut 2 bases from V and 1 base from J; bases unmatched to any gene: 4. CDR3 length: 16 residues. Germline CDR1 ENHRY, CDR2 SYGVKD. CDR3 bases: TGTGCCATCAGTGAGAGAGTAGCGGGGTCCTACAATGAGCAGTTCTTC. Protein sequence: CAISERVAGSYNEQFF.

Only a few counts were recorded for this clone. The chain is built from TRBV19 and TRBJ2-2; D gene unclear. Trimming stripped 6 bases from V and 0 bases from J, with 14 bases between. This CDR3 comprises 16 residues. Germline V CDR1 and CDR2: LNHDA, SQIVND (reference sequence). In DNA form, the CDR3 reads TGTGCCAGTAGAAGGAGCGCCGAGACGAACACCGGGGAGCTGTTTTTT. Translating gives CASRRSAETNTGELFF.